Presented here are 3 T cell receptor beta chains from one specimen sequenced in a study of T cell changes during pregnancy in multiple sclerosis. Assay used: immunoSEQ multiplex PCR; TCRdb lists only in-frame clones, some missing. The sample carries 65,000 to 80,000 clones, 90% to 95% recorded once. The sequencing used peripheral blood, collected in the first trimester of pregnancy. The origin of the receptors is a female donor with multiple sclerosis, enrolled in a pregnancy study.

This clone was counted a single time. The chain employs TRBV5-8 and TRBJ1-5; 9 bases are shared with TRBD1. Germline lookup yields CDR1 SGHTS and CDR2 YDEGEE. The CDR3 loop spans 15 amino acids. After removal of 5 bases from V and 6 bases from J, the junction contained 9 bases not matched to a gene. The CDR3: CASRSGQGSSQPQHF. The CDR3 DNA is TGTGCCAGCAGGTCGGGACAGGGTTCATCTCAGCCCCAGCATTTT.

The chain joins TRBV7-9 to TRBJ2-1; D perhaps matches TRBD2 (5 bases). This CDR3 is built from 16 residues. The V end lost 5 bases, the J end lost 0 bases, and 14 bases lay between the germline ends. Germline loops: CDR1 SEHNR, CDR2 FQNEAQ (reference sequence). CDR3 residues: CASSPSTGSSYNEQFF. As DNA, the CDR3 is TGTGCCAGCAGCCCCAGTACGGGGAGCTCCTACAATGAGCAGTTCTTC.

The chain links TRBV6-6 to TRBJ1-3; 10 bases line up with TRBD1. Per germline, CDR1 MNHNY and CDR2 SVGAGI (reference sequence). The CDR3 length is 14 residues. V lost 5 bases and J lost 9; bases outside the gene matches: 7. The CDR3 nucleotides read TGTGCCAGCAGTCGGACAGGGGGGGGTGGCACCATATATTTT. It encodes CASSRTGGGGTIYF.